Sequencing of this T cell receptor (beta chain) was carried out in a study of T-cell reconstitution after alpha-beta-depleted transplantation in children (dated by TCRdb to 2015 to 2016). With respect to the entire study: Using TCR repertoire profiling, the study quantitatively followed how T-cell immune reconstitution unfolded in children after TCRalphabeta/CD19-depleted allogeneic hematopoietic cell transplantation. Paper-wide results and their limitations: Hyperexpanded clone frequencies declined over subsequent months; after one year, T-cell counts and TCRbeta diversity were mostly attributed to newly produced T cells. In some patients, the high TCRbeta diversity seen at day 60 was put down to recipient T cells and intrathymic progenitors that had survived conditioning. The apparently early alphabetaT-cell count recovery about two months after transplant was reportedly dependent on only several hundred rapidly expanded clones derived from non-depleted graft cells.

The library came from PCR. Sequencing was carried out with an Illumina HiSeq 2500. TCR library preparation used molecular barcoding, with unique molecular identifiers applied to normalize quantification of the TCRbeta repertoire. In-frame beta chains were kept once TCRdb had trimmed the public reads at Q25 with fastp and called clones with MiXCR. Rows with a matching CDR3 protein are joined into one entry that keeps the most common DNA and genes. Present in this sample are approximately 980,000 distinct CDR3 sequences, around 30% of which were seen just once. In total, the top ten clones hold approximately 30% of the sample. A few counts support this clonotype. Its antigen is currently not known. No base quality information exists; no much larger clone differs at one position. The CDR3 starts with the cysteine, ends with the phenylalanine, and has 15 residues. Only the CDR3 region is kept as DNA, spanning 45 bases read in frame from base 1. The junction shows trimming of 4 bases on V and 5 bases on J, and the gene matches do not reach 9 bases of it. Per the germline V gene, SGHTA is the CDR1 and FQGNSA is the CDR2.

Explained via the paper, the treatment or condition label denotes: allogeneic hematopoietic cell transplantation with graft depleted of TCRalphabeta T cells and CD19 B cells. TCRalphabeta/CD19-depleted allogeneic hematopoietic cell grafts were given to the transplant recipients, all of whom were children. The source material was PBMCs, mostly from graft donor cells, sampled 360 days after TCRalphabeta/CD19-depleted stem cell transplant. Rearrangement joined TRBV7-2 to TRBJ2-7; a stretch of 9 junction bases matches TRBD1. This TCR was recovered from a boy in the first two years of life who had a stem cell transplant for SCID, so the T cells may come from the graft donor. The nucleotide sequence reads TGTGCCAGCAGCTCTCCTCACAGGGGGCTTGACGAGCAGTACTTC. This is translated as CASSSPHRGLDEQYF.